Below, 3 T cell receptor beta chains from the same sample are listed, as sequenced in a study of PD-L1 blockade in urothelial cancer. Profiling relied on immunoSEQ multiplex PCR, and the TCRdb table lists in-frame clones only, not all of them. This sample carries fewer than 40,000 clones, around 90% of them seen once, and the ten largest clones take around 8.3%. Material: PBMCs, obtained around atezolizumab (anti-PD-L1) treatment. The source of these receptors is a man aged 65 to 79 with urothelial cancer.

V is TRBV28 and J is TRBJ2-5; possibly TRBD1 for D (5 bases). The CDR3 consists of 15 residues. Deletions cut 5 bases from V and 2 bases from J, with 15 bases between. CDR1 and CDR2 (germline): MDHEN, SYDVKM. The CDR3 region has the DNA TGTGCCAGCAGTGGGGCCGGCAGCGCACAAGAGACCCAGTACTTC. It is translated as CASSGAGSAQETQYF.

This chain uses TRBV28 with TRBJ1-5, with D hard to call. Germline CDR1 reads MDHEN; CDR2 reads SYDVKM. The V end lost 3 bases, the J end lost 7 bases, and 13 bases lay between the germline ends. This CDR3 spans 14 amino acids. DNA for the CDR3: TGTGCCAGCAGTTTGTCTGGCAGGTGGCAGCCCCAGCATTTT. Residues: CASSLSGRWQPQHF.

The J gene is TRBJ2-7, the V gene TRBV14, with 10 bases identical to TRBD2. This CDR3 comprises 15 residues. Germline lookup yields CDR1 SGHDN and CDR2 FVKESK. J was trimmed by 6 bases and V by 0 bases; bases with no gene match: 5. The CDR3 reads CASSQDLLAGREQYF. CDR3 DNA: TGTGCCAGCAGCCAAGATCTACTAGCGGGACGCGAGCAGTACTTC.